The 12 T cell receptor beta chains below were found in one sample sequenced in a study of blood T cells in healthy people across ages. Primed by a sample-barcoded 5' primer and a J-beta primer mix, a second PCR proceeded for about 7 to 12 cycles. TCRdb analysed the 5' RACE reads with MiXCR anew, one entry per CDR3 protein. The sample lists about 780,000 distinct CDR3 sequences, roughly 46% occurring once. Sequenced material: blood. The receptor source for this set is a man older than 75 in good health.

This clonotype appeared many times. The chain has TRBV20-1 and TRBJ2-1; D remains ambiguous. Trimming took off 6 bases at V and 0 bases at J, with 9 bases between the two ends. The CDR3 totals 13 residues. CDR1 DFQATT and CDR2 SNEGSKA come from the germline V gene (reference sequence). The CDR3 here is CSARSPSYNEQFF. As DNA, the CDR3 is TGCAGTGCCCGTTCTCCCTCCTACAATGAGCAGTTCTTC.

The rearrangement joins TRBV9 to TRBJ2-1; the D is unclear. CDR1 and CDR2 from the germline V gene are SGDLS and YYNGEE. The V and J ends lost 3 bases and 5 bases respectively, with 6 bases between them. This CDR3 contains 12 residues. CDR3 bases: TGTGCCAGCAGCGACAAAGACAATGAGCAGTTCTTC. Translated, it gives CASSDKDNEQFF.

CDR3 bases: TGTGCCAGCCCCGGGACAGCGAACACTGAAGCTTTCTTT. Its translation is CASPGTANTEAFF. The V gene is TRBV6-1, the J gene TRBJ1-1, with 7 positions matching TRBD1. Trimming removed 8 bases from V and 1 base from J; junction bases left unmatched: 4. Germline CDR1 MNHNS, CDR2 SASEGT. The CDR3 contains 13 residues.

The chain uses TRBV21-1 and TRBJ2-5; TRBD2 is the table's D call and was not checked against the DNA. TRBV21-1 is classified as a pseudogene. The CDR3 runs 17 residues. The CDR3 bases are TGTGCCAGCAGCAAAAGTTACTGGGGACTAGGTTTTGAGACCCAGTACTTC. Amino acids: CASSKSYWGLGFETQYF.

This clonotype was detected ten times or more. The genes are TRBV11-2 and TRBJ2-5; a possible D gene is TRBD2 (5 bases). This CDR3 has 15 residues. Germline-derived CDR1 and CDR2 are SGHAT and FQNNGV. V was shortened by 0 bases and J by 5 bases, with 13 bases between the two germline ends. In DNA form, the CDR3 reads TGTGCCAGCAGCTTAGACAGGCTGGGCGGGGAGACCCAGTACTTC. Translating it yields CASSLDRLGGETQYF.

The chain is built from TRBV24-1 and TRBJ2-1; 12 bases align to TRBD1. Germline trimming cut 4 bases from V and 10 bases from J; bases unmatched to any gene: 10. CDR1 is KGHDR, CDR2 SFDVKD, per germline. This CDR3 has 16 residues. The CDR3 is CATSDSGDRGRLEQFF. The CDR3 bases are TGTGCCACCAGTGACTCCGGGGACAGGGGGCGATTAGAGCAGTTCTTC.

In its sample, this clonotype was seen a few times. The chain uses TRBV7-9 and TRBJ2-1; 10 nucleotides match TRBD2. J gave up 5 bases and V 5 bases, and 3 bases lay outside the gene matches. Germline lookup yields CDR1 SEHNR and CDR2 FQNEAQ (reference sequence). The CDR3 loop spans 14 amino acids. The chain's CDR3 is CASSTSGNNNEQFF. The CDR3 nucleotides read TGTGCCAGCAGCACTAGCGGGAATAACAATGAGCAGTTCTTC.

The chain has TRBV20-1 and TRBJ2-5; the match to TRBD1 covers 8 bases. The trim removed 8 bases at V and 5 bases at J, leaving 10 bases unmatched. This CDR3 comprises 13 residues. Germline values: CDR1 DFQATT, CDR2 SNEGSKA (reference sequence). CDR3 DNA sequence: TGCAGTCCCCAAGGCAGGGGGCGTGAGACCCAGTACTTC. It translates to CSPQGRGRETQYF.

The V and J genes are TRBV18 and TRBJ2-7, with D unclear. The CDR3 sequence is 15 residues long. V was cut by 2 bases and J by 4 bases, with 15 bases left in between. Germline V lookup: CDR1 KGHSH, CDR2 LQKENI. In DNA form, the CDR3 reads TGTGCCAGCTCACCAACGGTGAATGAATGGTACGAGCAGTACTTC. It specifies CASSPTVNEWYEQYF.

About this clonotype itself: One base away lies a much larger clone, so this may be a sequencing read error. The chain carries TRBV5-1 and TRBJ2-3; TRBD2 is a possible D gene (5 bases). Germline CDR1 SGHRS, CDR2 YFSETQ. This CDR3 comprises 13 residues. The CDR3 sequence: CAGRIVSRGTQYF. The CDR3 DNA sequence: TGCGCCGGCAGAATTGTTTCCCGGGGTACGCAGTATTTT.

The V and J genes are TRBV7-2 and TRBJ2-7; the D is unclear. The CDR3 is 15 residues long. Germline CDR1 is SGHTA and CDR2 is FQGNSA. Trimming removed 1 base at V and 2 bases at J, with 12 bases between. The DNA for the CDR3 is TGTGCCAGCAGCTTAGTCCACGAGTTACCCTACGAGCAGTACTTC. Translated, it gives CASSLVHELPYEQYF.

This clonotype occurred once. This chain uses TRBV29-1 with TRBJ1-2; 10 positions agree with TRBD1. The CDR3 contains 13 residues. The germline V gene encodes CDR1 SQVTM and CDR2 ANQGSEA. V lost 2 bases to trimming and J lost 8 bases; unmatched junction nucleotides: 5. CDR3 sequence (DNA): TGCAGCGTTGAAAGCGGGACAGGGGACGGCTACACCTTC. Translation: CSVESGTGDGYTF. Looking up the rest from reference TRBV29-1 and TRBJ1-2 gives the full variable domain: SAVISQKPSRDICQRGTSLTIQCQVDSQVTMMFWYRQQPGQSLTLIATANQGSEATYESGFVIDKFPISRPNLTFSTLTVSNMSPEDSSIYLCSVESGTGDGYTFGSGTRLTVV.